These 15 T cell receptor beta chains were sequenced from one sample in a study of OX40 agonist ivuxolimab in advanced cancers. The data were produced by immunoSEQ multiplex PCR, yet TCRdb's version contains in-frame clones alone and is incomplete. The sample comprises about 50,000 clones, over 85% of which are singletons, and roughly 6% rests with the top ten. The sequencing used CD4+ or CD8+ T cells sorted from blood, collected in a trial of the OX40 agonist ivuxolimab. The receptors originated from an adult with an advanced solid tumor such as melanoma, head and neck, liver or kidney cancer.

The V and J genes are TRBV7-6 and TRBJ2-3; TRBD2 might be the D (6 bases). Germline CDR1 SGHVS, CDR2 FNYEAQ. The V end was cut by 5 bases, the J end by 0 bases, with 9 bases between. CDR3 length: 14 amino acids. The CDR3: CASSLSGSTDTQYF. The DNA for the CDR3 is TGTGCCAGCAGCCTTAGCGGTAGCACAGATACGCAGTATTTT.

The chain links TRBV2 to TRBJ2-7, with 10 bases fitting TRBD1. This CDR3 has 16 residues. Germline CDR1 SNHLY, CDR2 FYNNEI. The V segment lost 3 bases and the J segment 3 bases; nucleotides outside the gene matches: 8. CDR3 in amino acids: CASSDADRGLGYEQYF. The CDR3 DNA sequence: TGTGCCAGCAGTGATGCCGACAGGGGGCTGGGCTACGAGCAGTACTTC.

J is TRBJ1-2 and V is TRBV6-5; tentative D call: TRBD1 (5 bases). This CDR3 is built from 14 residues. Trimming pared 0 bases from V and 5 bases from J, leaving 10 bases between. Germline-derived CDR1 and CDR2 are MNHEY and SVGAGI. The CDR3 protein is CASSYSGVGYGYTF. In DNA form, the CDR3 reads TGTGCCAGCAGTTACTCGGGGGTGGGGTATGGCTACACCTTC.

The chain links TRBV6-6 to TRBJ2-3; D call uncertain. The CDR3 runs 13 residues. Deletions cut 5 bases from V and 2 bases from J, with 8 bases between. Germline V gene data show CDR1 as MNHNY and CDR2 as SVGAGI (reference sequence). CDR3 residues: CASSPRYTDTQYF. As DNA, the CDR3 is TGTGCCAGCAGTCCCCGGTACACAGATACGCAGTATTTT.

The CDR3 protein is CASSLPLGYGNQPQHF. DNA for the CDR3: TGTGCCAGCAGTTTGCCTCTGGGATATGGCAATCAGCCCCAGCATTTT. This sequence joins TRBV28 and TRBJ1-5; no reliable D call. Trimming left V 3 bases short and J 2 bases short, with 14 bases between. This CDR3 region has 16 residues. In germline, CDR1 is MDHEN, CDR2 SYDVKM.

V is TRBV28 and J is TRBJ2-7, with no clear D. The germline gives CDR1 MDHEN, CDR2 SYDVKM. Trimming took off 3 bases at V and 4 bases at J, with 7 bases between the two ends. The CDR3 has 12 residues. CDR3 amino acids: CASSFSTYEQYF. CDR3 nucleotides: TGTGCCAGCAGTTTCTCGACTTACGAGCAGTACTTC.

This rearrangement joins TRBV27 to TRBJ2-5; D may match TRBD1 or TRBD2 (5 bases each). The germline V gene encodes CDR1 MNHEY and CDR2 SMNVEV (reference sequence). CDR3 length: 15 residues. Trimming left V 2 bases short and J 4 bases short, with 14 bases between. CDR3 protein: CASSLGEGIAETQYF. The CDR3, as DNA: TGTGCCAGCAGTTTAGGAGAGGGGATAGCAGAGACCCAGTACTTC.

The chain uses TRBV5-1 and TRBJ2-5; 7 positions match TRBD1. Germline V lookup: CDR1 SGHRS, CDR2 YFSETQ. The CDR3 length is 14 residues. V dropped 0 bases and J dropped 2; count of bases not matched to a gene: 1. The chain's CDR3 is CASSLARGQETQYF. The CDR3 nucleotides read TGCGCCAGCAGCTTGGCCAGGGGGCAAGAGACCCAGTACTTC.

The table lists this clone with a count of one. V and J are TRBV6-5 and TRBJ2-1; 7 bases agree with TRBD2. The CDR3 consists of 13 residues. After removal of 2 bases from V and 10 bases from J, the junction contained 5 bases not matched to a gene. Germline CDR1 MNHEY, CDR2 SVGAGI. The CDR3 spells CASSYPTSTEQFF. The CDR3 nucleotides are TGTGCCAGCAGTTACCCGACTAGCACCGAGCAGTTCTTC.

The chain carries TRBV27 and TRBJ2-7, with a weak D call TRBD1 (5 bases). This CDR3 contains 15 residues. Germline V gene lookup returns CDR1 MNHEY and CDR2 SMNVEV (reference sequence). V was pared by 2 bases and J by 5 bases, with 16 bases between. CDR3 amino acids: CASSLIPAGSNEQYF. The CDR3 nucleotides read TGTGCCAGCAGTTTAATTCCCGCAGGGTCGAACGAGCAGTACTTC.

This chain links TRBV28 with TRBJ2-1; D not resolved. Trimming cost V 2 bases and J 4 bases, with 12 bases left between them. The germline V gene encodes CDR1 MDHEN and CDR2 SYDVKM. This CDR3 contains 15 residues. CDR3 sequence: CASSLMTEPYNEQFF. The DNA of the CDR3 is TGTGCCAGCAGTTTAATGACGGAACCTTACAATGAGCAGTTCTTC.

This clone was detected a few times. This chain's CDR3 is CASREGWGNQPQHF. The CDR3 DNA reads as TGTGCCAGCCGGGAGGGTTGGGGCAATCAGCCCCAGCATTTT. J is TRBJ1-5 and V is TRBV27; D gene ambiguous. Trimming took 8 bases from V and 2 from J, leaving 13 bases between them. Germline V gene lookup returns CDR1 MNHEY and CDR2 SMNVEV (reference sequence). The length of the CDR3 is 14 residues.

The chain has TRBV7-9 and TRBJ1-1; D is uncertain. The germline V and J ends were trimmed by 1 base and 7 bases, with 7 bases remaining between them. CDR3 length equals 12 residues. CDR1 SEHNR and CDR2 FQNEAQ come from the germline V gene (reference sequence). The CDR3 is CASSLGGGEAFF. In DNA, the CDR3 is TGTGCCAGCAGCTTAGGGGGTGGTGAAGCTTTCTTT.

The V call is TRBV20-1, the J call TRBJ2-5; D unresolved. Germline V gene data show CDR1 as DFQATT and CDR2 as SNEGSKA (reference sequence). V shed 2 bases and J shed 3 bases, with 4 bases lying between them. This CDR3 region has 11 residues. The CDR3 bases are TGCAGTGCTAGAAGGGAAGAGACCCAGTACTTC. As protein: CSARREETQYF.

V usage is TRBV2 and J usage is TRBJ1-4; maybe TRBD1 (6 bases). In germline, CDR1 is SNHLY, CDR2 FYNNEI. This CDR3 is 15 amino acids long. V was cut by 6 bases and J by 7 bases, with 18 bases left in between. The CDR3 sequence: CASSPIGGHGEKLFF. CDR3 nucleotide sequence: TGTGCCAGCAGCCCCATCGGGGGACATGGTGAAAAACTGTTTTTT.